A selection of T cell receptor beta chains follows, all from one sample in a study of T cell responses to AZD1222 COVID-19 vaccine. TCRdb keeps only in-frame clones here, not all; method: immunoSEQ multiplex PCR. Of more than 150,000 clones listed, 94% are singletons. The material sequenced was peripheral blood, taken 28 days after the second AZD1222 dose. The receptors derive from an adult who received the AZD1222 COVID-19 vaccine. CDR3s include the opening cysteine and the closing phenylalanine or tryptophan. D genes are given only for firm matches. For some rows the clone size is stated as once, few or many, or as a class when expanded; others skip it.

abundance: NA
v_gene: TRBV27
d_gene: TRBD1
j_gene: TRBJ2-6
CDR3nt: TGTGCCAGCAGTCCGCCGACAGGGTTGGGGGCCAACGTCCTGACTTTC
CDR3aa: CASSPPTGLGANVLTF

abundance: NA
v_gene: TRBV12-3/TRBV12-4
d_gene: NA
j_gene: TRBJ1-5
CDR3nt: TGTGCCAGCAGCTATCTCTCAGCGGGGCCCCAGCATTTT
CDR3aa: CASSYLSAGPQHF

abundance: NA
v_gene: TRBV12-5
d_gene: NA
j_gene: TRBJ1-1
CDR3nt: TGTGCTAGTGGTTTGTGGGCCAACACTGAAGCTTTCTTT
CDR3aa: CASGLWANTEAFF

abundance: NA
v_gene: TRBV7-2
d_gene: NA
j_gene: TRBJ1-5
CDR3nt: TGTGCCAGCAGCTTGGGGGCACGGGTTGGTCAGCCCCAGCATTTT
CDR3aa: CASSLGARVGQPQHF

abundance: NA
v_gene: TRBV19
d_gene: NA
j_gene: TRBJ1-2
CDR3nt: TGTGCCAGTAGTCTGACAGGAGCCTATGGCTACACCTTC
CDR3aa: CASSLTGAYGYTF

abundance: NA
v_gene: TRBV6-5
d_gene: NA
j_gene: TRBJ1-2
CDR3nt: TGTGCCAGCAGTTACGACAGAATTAACTATGGCTACACCTTC
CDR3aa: CASSYDRINYGYTF

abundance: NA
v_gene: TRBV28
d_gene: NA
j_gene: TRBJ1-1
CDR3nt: TGTGCCAGCAGTTTATGGACAAGTATGAACACTGAAGCTTTCTTT
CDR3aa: CASSLWTSMNTEAFF

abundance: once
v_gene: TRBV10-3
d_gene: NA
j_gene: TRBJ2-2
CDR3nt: TGTGCCATCAGTGAAGAGGGTAGTGCGGCCGGGGAGCTGTTTTTT
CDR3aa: CAISEEGSAAGELFF

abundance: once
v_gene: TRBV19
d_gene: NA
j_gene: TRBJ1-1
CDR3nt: TGTGCCAGTAGTATAGACGCCTTAGGAGCTACCCGCGAAGCTTTCTTT
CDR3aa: CASSIDALGATREAFF

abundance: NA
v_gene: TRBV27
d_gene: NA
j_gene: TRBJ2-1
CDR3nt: TGTGCCAGTAGCCGCTACCTGCCGACCTACAATGAGCAGTTCTTC
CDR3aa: CASSRYLPTYNEQFF

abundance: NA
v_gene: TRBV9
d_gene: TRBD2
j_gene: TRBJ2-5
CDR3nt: TGTGCCAGCAGCGTAGCGGGGGGGCTCCAAGAGACCCAGTACTTC
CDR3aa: CASSVAGGLQETQYF

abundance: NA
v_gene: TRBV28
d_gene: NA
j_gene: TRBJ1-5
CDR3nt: TGTGCCAGCAACACAGGGTCTGGCAATCAGCCCCAGCATTTT
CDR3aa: CASNTGSGNQPQHF

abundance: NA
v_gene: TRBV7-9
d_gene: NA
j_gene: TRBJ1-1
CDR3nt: TGTGCCAGCAGCCCAGAAGCTTTCTTT
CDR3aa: CASSPEAFF

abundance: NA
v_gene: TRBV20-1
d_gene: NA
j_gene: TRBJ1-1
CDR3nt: TGCAGTGCTAGTTCGTTACAGCATAACACTGAAGCTTTCTTT
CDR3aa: CSASSLQHNTEAFF

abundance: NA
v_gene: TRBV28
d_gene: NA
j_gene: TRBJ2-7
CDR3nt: TGTGCCAGCAGTTTCCGACCAAACCCAAGGTTCCACGAGCAGTACTTC
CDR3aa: CASSFRPNPRFHEQYF